This TCR beta chain was found in a study of STAT5B mutations in CD4+ large granular lymphocyte leukemia. In the study overall: The CDR3 'QG' motif was associated with a particular HLA allele among healthy donors.

Overall study results and limits: TRBV06-family usage was enriched in top patient clones (8/27) versus controls (2/35). Without HLA matching, higher CD4+ than CD8+ T-LGLL clonality could reflect small sample size.

Concerning this clone itself: The antigen is unknown.

Trimming took 5 bases from V and 8 from J, leaving 18 bases between them. CDR3 length equals 14 residues. Germline assignment: CDR1 SEHNR and CDR2 FQNEAQ (reference sequence). TCRdb keeps only in-frame clones here, not all; method: immunoSEQ multiplex PCR. The sample includes more than 25,000 clones, roughly 79% of them seen just once. Sequencing was carried out using CD4+ T cells from blood buffy coats. The TCR originated in a human donor in good health. The chain joins TRBV7-9 to TRBJ1-2, with D tentatively TRBD1 (5 bases). Here the CDR3 reads CASSPRDAREGYTF. CDR3 nucleotide sequence: TGTGCCAGCAGCCCCCGGGACGCTAGGGAGGGCTACACCTTC.